The next 21 T cell receptor beta chains were all read from a single sample in a study of quantifying T cell responses using KT2 cells. Study as a whole: cDNA was made from DNase-treated RNA using alpha and beta constant primers.

An oligo carrying a UMI was ligated to the cDNA 3' end. An equimolar mix of RC1.1 and RC1.2 primed the beta chain across TRBC1 and TRBC2. One entry per CDR3 protein, called by TCRdb with MiXCR from the UMI-ligation and nested PCR reads. The data contain just under 50,000 distinct CDR3 sequences, approximately 10% of them singletons. Sequenced sample: PBMCs spiked with cells of the T cell clone KT2. The receptors here all came from a human donor.

The chain uses TRBV14 and TRBJ2-3, with D tentatively TRBD2 (6 bases). The CDR3 is made up of 15 amino acids. V lost 4 bases, J lost 1 base, and 12 bases lay in between. Per germline, CDR1 SGHDN and CDR2 FVKESK. The DNA for the CDR3 is TGTGCCAGCAGCCCCGGGGGTTCTGGCACAGATACGCAGTATTTT. Protein sequence: CASSPGGSGTDTQYF. The full variable domain, rest sourced from reference TRBV14 and TRBJ2-3, is EAGVTQFPSHSVIEKGQTVTLRCDPISGHDNLYWYRRVMGKEIKFLLHFVKESKQDESGMPNNRFLAERTGGTYSTLKVQPAELEDSGVYFCASSPGGSGTDTQYFGPGTRLTVL.

V and J are TRBV11-2 and TRBJ2-1, with 9 bases identical to TRBD1. This CDR3 comprises 14 residues. V was pared by 5 bases and J by 10 bases, with 9 bases of the junction left unmatched. Looked up from germline, CDR1 is SGHAT and CDR2 is FQNNGV. CDR3 sequence (DNA): TGTGCCAGCAGCCCGGGGACAGGGCGTTTCGAGCAGTTCTTC. Protein product: CASSPGTGRFEQFF.

This clonotype has just a few counts. The chain links TRBV27 to TRBJ1-1, with D possibly TRBD1 on 5 matching bases. CDR3 length: 11 amino acids. V was trimmed by 8 bases and J by 5 bases, leaving 9 bases between them. From germline, CDR1 is MNHEY and CDR2 SMNVEV (reference sequence). CDR3 sequence reads: CASRGGTEAFF. The CDR3 nucleotides read TGTGCCAGCCGGGGGGGGACTGAAGCTTTCTTT.

This clonotype was seen a few times. The chain combines TRBV11-1 with TRBJ1-1, with D hard to call. The length of the CDR3 is 13 residues. Germline V gene lookup returns CDR1 SGHAT and CDR2 FQDESV (reference sequence). The V and J ends lost 1 base and 1 base respectively, with 4 bases between them. CDR3 bases: TGTGCCAGCAGCTTAGGGAAGAACACTGAAGCTTTCTTT. Amino acids: CASSLGKNTEAFF.

This clonotype was observed a few times. The chain employs TRBV5-1 and TRBJ1-1, with 9 bases that match TRBD1. Trimming removed 1 base from V and 2 bases from J; junction bases left unmatched: 3. This CDR3 region has 15 residues. CDR1 is SGHRS and CDR2 is YFSETQ in the germline V gene. CDR3 nucleotides: TGCGCCAGCAGCTTGTGGACAGGGGACAACACTGAAGCTTTCTTT. Translation gives CASSLWTGDNTEAFF.

A few counts support this clonotype. This chain uses TRBV7-3 with TRBJ2-2; D remains unclear. Trimming took off 2 bases at V and 2 bases at J, with 6 bases between the two ends. Germline values: CDR1 SGHTA, CDR2 FQGTGA. CDR3 length: 14 residues. CDR3 amino acids: CASSLGRNTGELFF. The CDR3 DNA is TGTGCCAGCAGCTTAGGGCGAAACACCGGGGAGCTGTTTTTT.

The rearrangement links TRBV10-3 to TRBJ2-1; 9 bases agree with TRBD2. V trimming: 10 bases; J trimming: 9 bases; junction bases outside the gene matches: 7. Per germline, CDR1 ENHRY and CDR2 SYGVKD. The CDR3 has 12 amino acids. CDR3 sequence: CATLAGEGEQFF. In DNA, the CDR3 is TGTGCCACCTTAGCGGGAGAGGGTGAGCAGTTCTTC.

The gene calls are TRBV7-2 and TRBJ2-1; possibly TRBD1 or TRBD2 for D (5 bases each). The germline V and J ends were trimmed by 0 bases and 0 bases, with 9 bases remaining between them. The germline V gene has CDR1 SGHTA and CDR2 FQGNSA. The CDR3 contains 16 residues. CDR3 sequence: CASSLATGTSYNEQFF. CDR3 sequence (DNA): TGTGCCAGCAGCTTAGCTACCGGGACCTCCTACAATGAGCAGTTCTTC.

Many counts were recorded for this clonotype. The chain couples TRBV12-3 or TRBV12-4 to TRBJ2-5; D gene unclear. CDR3 length: 13 amino acids. V gave up 1 base and J gave up 1 base, with 4 bases separating them. CDR3 sequence reads: CASSLGGQETQYF. The CDR3 coding sequence is TGTGCCAGCAGTTTAGGAGGCCAAGAGACCCAGTACTTC.

This clonotype was recorded at least ten times. The V and J genes are TRBV6-1 and TRBJ2-3; perhaps D is TRBD1 or TRBD2 (6 bases each). CDR1 is MNHNS, CDR2 SASEGT, per germline. V was cut by 2 bases and J by 2 bases, with 11 bases left in between. The CDR3 has 15 residues. CDR3 DNA sequence: TGTGCCAGCAGTGAATGGGGGGACACCACAGATACGCAGTATTTT. This encodes CASSEWGDTTDTQYF.

This clonotype has ten or more counts. The chain combines TRBV20-1 with TRBJ2-5; 7 nucleotides align to TRBD1. Germline assignment: CDR1 DFQATT and CDR2 SNEGSKA (reference sequence). The CDR3 extends over 13 amino acids. J was trimmed by 1 base and V by 5 bases; bases with no gene match: 4. The CDR3 reads CSAVGQTQETQYF. CDR3 nucleotides: TGCAGTGCTGTGGGACAGACCCAAGAGACCCAGTACTTC.

The CDR3 region has the DNA TGTGCCAGCAGCTCCAGCTTGGGGTGGTCCACTGAAGCTTTCTTT. Amino acid sequence: CASSSSLGWSTEAFF. The V call is TRBV9, the J call TRBJ1-1; D remains unclear. The CDR3 runs to 15 residues. Trimming pared 4 bases from V and 4 bases from J, leaving 17 bases between. CDR1 is SGDLS and CDR2 is YYNGEE in the germline V gene. Together with reference TRBV9 and TRBJ1-1, the CDR3 gives the full variable domain: DSGVTQTPKHLITATGQRVTLRCSPRSGDLSVYWYQQSLDQGLQFLIQYYNGEERAKGNILERFSAQQFPDLHSELNLSSLELGDSALYFCASSSSLGWSTEAFFGQGTRLTVV.

V is TRBV2 and J is TRBJ1-1, with a possible D match to TRBD1 (5 bases). CDR3 length: 13 amino acids. V was clipped by 1 base and J by 6 bases, with 9 bases between them. Germline CDR1 reads SNHLY; CDR2 reads FYNNEI. The CDR3 region has the DNA TGTGCCAGCAGTGAAGAACTGGGGCCTGAAGCTTTCTTT. Its protein is CASSEELGPEAFF.

With regard to this clonotype: One base away lies a much larger clone, so this may be a sequencing read error. This chain uses TRBV4-2 with TRBJ2-3; D unresolved. The CDR3 has 16 residues. The germline gives CDR1 LGHNA, CDR2 YNFKEQ. The CDR3 sequence: CANSQDEASGTDTQYF. CDR3 nucleotides: TGTGCCAACAGCCAAGATGAGGCGAGCGGCACAGATACGCAGTATTTT.

The chain uses TRBV12-3 or TRBV12-4 and TRBJ1-1; unclear D gene. With 5 bases removed from V and 1 base from J, the gap between germline ends came to 8 bases. The CDR3 runs 13 residues. CDR3 protein: CASSPPKNTEAFF. CDR3 bases: TGTGCCAGCAGTCCACCGAAGAACACTGAAGCTTTCTTT.

This clonotype showed up just a few times. The chain uses TRBV12-3 or TRBV12-4 and TRBJ1-2, with 9 bases aligning to TRBD1. This CDR3 comprises 17 residues. Losses at the gene ends were 4 bases for V and 8 bases for J; bases not matched to a gene: 17. In DNA form, the CDR3 reads TGTGCCAGCAGTTGGAGCCGGGACAGGGCGTTTCTTCCGGGCTACACCTTC. It is translated as CASSWSRDRAFLPGYTF.

The table lists this clonotype with a few counts. The chain recombines TRBV2 with TRBJ1-2; D unresolved. The CDR3 is made up of 14 amino acids. V was clipped by 2 bases and J by 5 bases, with 12 bases between them. Germline CDR1 and CDR2: SNHLY and FYNNEI. The CDR3 is CASSEWRGIYGYTF. The CDR3 nucleotides read TGTGCCAGCAGTGAATGGCGGGGAATATATGGCTACACCTTC.

The table lists this clonotype with a few counts. The chain combines TRBV30 with TRBJ2-7; possibly TRBD1 or TRBD2 for D (6 bases each). CDR1 GTSNPN and CDR2 SVGIG come from the germline V gene (reference sequence). The CDR3 has 14 amino acids. Trimming cost V 3 bases and J 5 bases, with 17 bases left between them. The CDR3 spells CAWSSGARDHEQYF. CDR3 sequence (DNA): TGTGCCTGGAGCTCGGGGGCGCGGGATCACGAGCAGTACTTC.

The chain is built from TRBV4-1 and TRBJ1-5; D is unclear. Between the trimmed V and J ends, which lost 0 bases and 3 bases, there was a span of 9 bases. The germline V gene has CDR1 MGHRA and CDR2 YSYEKL. The CDR3 has 15 amino acids. The CDR3 coding sequence is TGCGCCAGCAGCCAAGATCGTACAGCCAATCAGCCCCAGCATTTT. Translated, it gives CASSQDRTANQPQHF.

The rearrangement uses TRBV15 and TRBJ1-6, with D uncertain. The CDR3 extends over 15 amino acids. Trimming left V 0 bases short and J 0 bases short, with 3 bases between. Germline CDR1 reads LNHNV; CDR2 reads YYDKDF (reference sequence). For the CDR3, the DNA is TGTGCCACCAGCAGAGACAGCTCCTATAATTCACCCCTCCACTTT. The encoded protein is CATSRDSSYNSPLHF. Variable domain in full (rest from reference TRBV15 and TRBJ1-6): DAMVIQNPRYQVTQFGKPVTLSCSQTLNHNVMYWYQQKSSQAPKLLFHYYDKDFNNEADTPDNFQSRRPNTSFCFLDIRSPGLGDTAMYLCATSRDSSYNSPLHFGNGTRLTVT.

The rearrangement links TRBV12-3 or TRBV12-4 to TRBJ1-1, with unresolved D. V was cut by 10 bases and J by 3 bases, with 15 bases left in between. This CDR3 spans 13 amino acids. The CDR3 spells CATKNRQYTEAFF. DNA of the CDR3: TGTGCCACCAAAAATAGGCAATACACTGAAGCTTTCTTT.